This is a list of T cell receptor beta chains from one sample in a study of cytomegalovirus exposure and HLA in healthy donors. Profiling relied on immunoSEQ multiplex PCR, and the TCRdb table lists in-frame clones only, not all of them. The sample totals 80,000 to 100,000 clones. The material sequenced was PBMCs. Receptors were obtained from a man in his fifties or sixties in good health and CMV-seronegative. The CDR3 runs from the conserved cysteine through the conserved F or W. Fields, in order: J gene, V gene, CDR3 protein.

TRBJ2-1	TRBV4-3	CASSQRGGGDYNEQFF
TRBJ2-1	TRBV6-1	CASSDVYSEQFF
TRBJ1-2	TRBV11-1	CASSLTETGGYTF
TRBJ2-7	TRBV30	CAWSARDEQYF
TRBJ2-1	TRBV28	CASSPRLAGSSYNEQFF
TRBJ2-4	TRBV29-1	CSVFEGLIQYF
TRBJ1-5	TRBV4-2	CASSQANRDSNQPKHF
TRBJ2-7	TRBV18	CASSPYAYEQYF
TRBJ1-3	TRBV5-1	CASSWGQGAFGNTIYF
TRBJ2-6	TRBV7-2	CASSWRTGAGANVLTF
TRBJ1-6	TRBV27	CAGSRLLDGAYNSPLHF
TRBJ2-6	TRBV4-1	CASSQTQGTGANVLTF
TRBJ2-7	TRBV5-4	CASSFPGGTYEQYF
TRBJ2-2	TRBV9	CASTREAGELFF
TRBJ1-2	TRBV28	CASSLLDRDGYTF
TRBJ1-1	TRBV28	CASSSPRGLTNTEAFF
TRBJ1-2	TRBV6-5	CASSSRTVNYGYTF
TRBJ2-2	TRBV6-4	CASSASGVSNTGELFF
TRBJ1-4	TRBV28	CASSQGGEKLFF
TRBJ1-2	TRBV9	CASSPQGGSYTF
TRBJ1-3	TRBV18	CASSPETGSGNTIYF
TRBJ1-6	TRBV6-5	CASSYKGGGSPLHF
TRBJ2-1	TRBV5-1	CASSLAGDSSYNEQFF
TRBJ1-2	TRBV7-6	CASSLQQGANYGYTF
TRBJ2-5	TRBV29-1	CSVARLAQETQYF
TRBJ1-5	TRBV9	CASSSGTGDTQPQHF
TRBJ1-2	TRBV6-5	CASSYSIPGGNGYTF
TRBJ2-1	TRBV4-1	CASSQDSGIYNEQFF
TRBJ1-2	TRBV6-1	CASSEAVGQRSYGYTF
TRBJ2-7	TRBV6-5	CASRRDRYYEQYF
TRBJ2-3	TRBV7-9	CASSSIRAQYF
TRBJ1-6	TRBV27	CASSLSPLGGSAFSPLHF
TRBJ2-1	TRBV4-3	CASSHYVGQGMFF
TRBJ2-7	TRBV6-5	CASSYLSGGDYEQYF
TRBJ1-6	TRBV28	CASSPPGGGRNLGVNF
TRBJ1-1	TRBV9	CASSVVSSNTEAFF
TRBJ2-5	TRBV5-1	CASTQTGEETQYF